The clone carrying this TCR beta chain was seen a handful of times. Using immunoSEQ multiplex PCR, the repertoire was profiled, and TCRdb retains in-frame clones only, with some absent. The table lists about 120,000 clones, around 78% of them singletons. This entry is derived from a study of blood T cell repertoires in COVID-19. Background on the study: From T cells, B-cell-depleted T cells, or PBMCs came the material, which was cDNA or gDNA.

The germline CDR1 and CDR2 sequences are MNHEY and SVGEGT. Losses at the gene ends were 1 base for V and 7 bases for J; bases not matched to a gene: 17. This CDR3 has 19 residues. V and J are TRBV6-2 or TRBV6-3 and TRBJ2-2; TRBD2 matches at 8 bases. The sequence derives from a man aged 65-85 years with acute or convalescent COVID-19. Sample: peripheral blood. The CDR3 DNA is TGTGCCAGCAGTTACTTGGTACGGTTCAGCGGGGGAAGAGGCGGGGAGCTGTTTTTT. This sequence encodes CASSYLVRFSGGRGGELFF.